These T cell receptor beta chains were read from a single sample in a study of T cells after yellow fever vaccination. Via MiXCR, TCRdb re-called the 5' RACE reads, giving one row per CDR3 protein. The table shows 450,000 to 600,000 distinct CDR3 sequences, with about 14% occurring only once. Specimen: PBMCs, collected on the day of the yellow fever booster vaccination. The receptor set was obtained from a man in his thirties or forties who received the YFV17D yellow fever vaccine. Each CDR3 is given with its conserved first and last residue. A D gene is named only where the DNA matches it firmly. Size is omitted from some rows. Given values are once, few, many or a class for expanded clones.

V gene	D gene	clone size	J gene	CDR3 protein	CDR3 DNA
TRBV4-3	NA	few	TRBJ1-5	CASSQDLGTRPQHF	TGCGCCAGCAGCCAAGATCTGGGGACGAGGCCCCAGCATTTT
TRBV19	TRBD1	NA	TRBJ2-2	CASNRDRVTGELFF	TGTGCCAGCAACCGGGACAGGGTCACCGGGGAGCTGTTTTTT
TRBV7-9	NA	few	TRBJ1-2	CASRKSAGFYGYTF	TGTGCCAGCAGAAAAAGTGCAGGGTTCTATGGCTACACCTTC
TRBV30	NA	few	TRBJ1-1	CAWTKGGSTEAFF	TGTGCCTGGACCAAAGGGGGGAGCACTGAAGCTTTCTTT
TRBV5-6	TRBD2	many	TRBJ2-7	CASSVGLAEEQYF	TGTGCCAGCAGCGTGGGACTAGCGGAAGAGCAGTACTTC
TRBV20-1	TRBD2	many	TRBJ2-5	CSARPTSGRSQETQYF	TGCAGTGCTAGACCTACTAGCGGGAGAAGTCAAGAGACCCAGTACTTC
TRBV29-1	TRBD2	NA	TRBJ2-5	CSALGGKETQYF	TGCAGCGCCCTGGGAGGGAAAGAGACCCAGTACTTC
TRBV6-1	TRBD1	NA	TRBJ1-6	CASCEEGRDRTHF	TGTGCCAGCTGTGAAGAGGGCCGGGACAGGACCCACTTT
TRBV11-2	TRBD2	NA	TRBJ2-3	CASSWKVGASGMTDTQYF	TGTGCCAGCAGCTGGAAGGTCGGGGCTAGCGGGATGACAGATACGCAGTATTTT
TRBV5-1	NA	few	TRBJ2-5	CASSSQGFGGQETQYF	TGCGCCAGCAGCTCCCAGGGATTCGGCGGCCAAGAGACCCAGTACTTC
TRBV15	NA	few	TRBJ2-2	CATSRGDTYTGELFF	TGTGCCACCAGCAGAGGGGACACCTACACCGGGGAGCTGTTTTTT
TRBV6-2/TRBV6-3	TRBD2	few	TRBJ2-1	CASSPLAGGIHEQFF	TGTGCCAGCAGCCCACTAGCGGGAGGGATCCATGAGCAGTTCTTC
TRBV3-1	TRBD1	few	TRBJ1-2	CASSQGTGIQSGYTF	TGTGCCAGCAGCCAAGGGACAGGCATTCAATCCGGCTACACCTTC
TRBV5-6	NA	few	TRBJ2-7	CASSSLTTGDTSYEQYF	TGTGCCAGCAGCTCCCTCACGACAGGAGATACTTCCTACGAGCAGTACTTC
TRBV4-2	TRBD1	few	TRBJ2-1	CATSGTGGSYNEQFF	TGTGCCACCTCAGGGACAGGGGGCTCCTACAATGAGCAGTTCTTC
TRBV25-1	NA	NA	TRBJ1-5	CASSDGLRPQHF	TGTGCCAGCAGTGACGGCCTGCGGCCCCAGCATTTT
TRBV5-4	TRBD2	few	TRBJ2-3	CASSTGLAAYTDTQYF	TGTGCCAGCAGCACAGGACTAGCGGCCTACACAGATACGCAGTATTTT